This T cell receptor (beta chain) came from a study of cytomegalovirus exposure and HLA in healthy donors. The germline V and J ends were trimmed by 0 bases and 3 bases, with 10 bases remaining between them. CDR1 and CDR2 (germline): SGDLS, YYNGEE. The CDR3 is 16 residues long. The PCR contained 60 Vbeta and 13 Jbeta primers. Method: immunoSEQ multiplex PCR; TCRdb's copy keeps in-frame clones and lacks some. Among roughly 130,000 clones, roughly 80% were seen once, and the ten largest hold 1%. Sequenced: PBMCs. The J gene is TRBJ2-6, the V gene TRBV9; no definite D call. This clonotype was obtained from a man aged 35 to 55 in good health and CMV-seronegative. The CDR3 DNA is TGTGCCAGCAGCGTAGAGCAGAGGCTTGGGGCCAACGTCCTGACTTTC. Its protein product is CASSVEQRLGANVLTF. The whole variable domain, filled in from reference TRBV9 and TRBJ2-6, reads DSGVTQTPKHLITATGQRVTLRCSPRSGDLSVYWYQQSLDQGLQFLIQYYNGEERAKGNILERFSAQQFPDLHSELNLSSLELGDSALYFCASSVEQRLGANVLTFGAGSRLTVL.